This TCR beta chain was found in a study of blood T cell repertoires in COVID-19. Study-level background: T cells, B-cell-depleted T cells, or PBMCs provided the cDNA or gDNA that served as material.

Germline V gives CDR1 LNHDA, CDR2 SQIVND (reference sequence). This CDR3 has 15 residues. V lost 5 bases to trimming and J lost 0 bases, with 13 bases between them. This table comes from immunoSEQ multiplex PCR, and its TCRdb copy is limited to in-frame clones, with some not included. The sample yields 650,000 to 800,000 clones, 80% to 90% seen once. The clonotype originates from a woman aged 18-29 years with acute or convalescent COVID-19. The rearrangement uses TRBV19 and TRBJ1-1; unclear D gene. The sample taken for sequencing was peripheral blood. The CDR3 DNA follows: TGTGCCAGTAGTCTGGCAGCGGAGATGAACACTGAAGCTTTCTTT. Translation gives CASSLAAEMNTEAFF.